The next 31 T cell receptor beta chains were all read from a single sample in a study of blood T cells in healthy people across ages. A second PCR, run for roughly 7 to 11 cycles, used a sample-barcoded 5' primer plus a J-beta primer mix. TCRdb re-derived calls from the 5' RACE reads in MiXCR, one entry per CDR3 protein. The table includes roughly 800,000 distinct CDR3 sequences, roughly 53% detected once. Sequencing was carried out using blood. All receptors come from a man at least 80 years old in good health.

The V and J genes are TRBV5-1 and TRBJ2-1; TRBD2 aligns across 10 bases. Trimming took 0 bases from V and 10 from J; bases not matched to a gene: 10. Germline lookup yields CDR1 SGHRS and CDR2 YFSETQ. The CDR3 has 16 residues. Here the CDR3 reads CASSLELAGGGGEQFF. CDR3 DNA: TGCGCCAGCAGCTTGGAGTTAGCGGGAGGAGGGGGGGAGCAGTTCTTC.

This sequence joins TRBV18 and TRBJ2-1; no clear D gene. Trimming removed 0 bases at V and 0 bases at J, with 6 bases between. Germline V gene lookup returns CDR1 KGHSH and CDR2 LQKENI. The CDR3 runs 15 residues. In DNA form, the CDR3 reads TGTGCCAGCTCACCACCGGGCTTCTCCTACAATGAGCAGTTCTTC. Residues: CASSPPGFSYNEQFF. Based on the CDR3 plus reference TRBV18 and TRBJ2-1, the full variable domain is NAGVMQNPRHLVRRRGQEARLRCSPMKGHSHVYWYRQLPEEGLKFMVYLQKENIIDESGMPKERFSAEFPKEGPSILRIQQVVRGDSAAYFCASSPPGFSYNEQFFGPGTRLTVL.

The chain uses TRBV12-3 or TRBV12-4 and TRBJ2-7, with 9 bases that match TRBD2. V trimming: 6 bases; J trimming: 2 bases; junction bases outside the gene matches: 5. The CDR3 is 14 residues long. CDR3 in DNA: TGTGCCAGCAGCTCCTTAGCGGGAGCCTACGAGCAGTACTTC. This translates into CASSSLAGAYEQYF.

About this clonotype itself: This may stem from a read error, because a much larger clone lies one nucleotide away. The CDR3 coding sequence is TGCAGTCGAACAACTAGCGAACCCTACGAGCAGTACTTC. Residues: CSRTTSEPYEQYF. V is TRBV20-1 and J is TRBJ2-5, with 7 bases lining up with TRBD2. TRBJ2-7 explains the end of the DNA better; the J call may be wrong. This CDR3 spans 13 amino acids. Germline V lookup: CDR1 DFQATT, CDR2 SNEGSKA (reference sequence).

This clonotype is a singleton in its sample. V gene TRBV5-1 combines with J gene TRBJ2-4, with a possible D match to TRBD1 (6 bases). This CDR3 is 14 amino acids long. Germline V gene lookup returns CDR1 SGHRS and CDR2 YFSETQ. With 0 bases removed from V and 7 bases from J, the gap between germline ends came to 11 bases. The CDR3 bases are TGCGCCAGCAGCTTGGATTCAGGGGTGAACATTCAGTACTTC. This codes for CASSLDSGVNIQYF.

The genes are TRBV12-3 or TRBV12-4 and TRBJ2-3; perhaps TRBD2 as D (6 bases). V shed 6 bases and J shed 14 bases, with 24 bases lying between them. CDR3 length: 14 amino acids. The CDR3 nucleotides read TGTGCCAGCAGCCTTCGGCGCGACGGGAGATACGCGTATTTT. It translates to CASSLRRDGRYAYF.

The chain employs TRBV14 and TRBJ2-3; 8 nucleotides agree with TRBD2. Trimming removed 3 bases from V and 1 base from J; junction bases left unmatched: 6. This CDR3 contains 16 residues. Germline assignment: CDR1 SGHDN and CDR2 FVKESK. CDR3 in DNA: TGTGCCAGCAGCCAGGGTAGCGGGATGGGCACAGATACGCAGTATTTT. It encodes CASSQGSGMGTDTQYF.

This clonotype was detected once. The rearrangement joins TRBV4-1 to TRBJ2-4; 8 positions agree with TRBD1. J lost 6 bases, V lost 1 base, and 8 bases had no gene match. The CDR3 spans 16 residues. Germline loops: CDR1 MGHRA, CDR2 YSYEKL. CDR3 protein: CASSQGQGISGNIQYF. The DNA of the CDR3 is TGCGCCAGCAGCCAAGGACAGGGGATTTCGGGAAACATTCAGTACTTC.

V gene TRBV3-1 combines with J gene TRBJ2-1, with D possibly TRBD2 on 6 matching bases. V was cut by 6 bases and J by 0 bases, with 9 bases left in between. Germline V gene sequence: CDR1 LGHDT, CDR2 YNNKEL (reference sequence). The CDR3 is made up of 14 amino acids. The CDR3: CASSKEGSYNEQFF. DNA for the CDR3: TGTGCCAGCAGTAAGGAGGGCTCCTACAATGAGCAGTTCTTC.

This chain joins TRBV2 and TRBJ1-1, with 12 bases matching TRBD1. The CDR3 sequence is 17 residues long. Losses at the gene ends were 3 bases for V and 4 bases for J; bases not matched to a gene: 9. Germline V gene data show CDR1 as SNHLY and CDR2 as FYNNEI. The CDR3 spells CASSDGTGGSRSTEAFF. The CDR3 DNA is TGTGCCAGCAGTGACGGGACAGGGGGCTCTAGGAGCACTGAAGCTTTCTTT. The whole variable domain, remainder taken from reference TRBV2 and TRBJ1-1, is EPEVTQTPSHQVTQMGQEVILRCVPISNHLYFYWYRQILGQKVEFLVSFYNNEISEKSEIFDDQFSVERPDGSNFTLKIRSTKLEDSAMYFCASSDGTGGSRSTEAFFGQGTRLTVV.

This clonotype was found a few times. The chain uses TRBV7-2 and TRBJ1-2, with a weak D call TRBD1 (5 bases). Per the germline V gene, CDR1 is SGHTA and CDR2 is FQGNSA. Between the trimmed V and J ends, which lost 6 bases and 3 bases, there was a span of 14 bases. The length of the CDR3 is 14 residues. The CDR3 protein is CASRDSGGDYGYTF. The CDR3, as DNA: TGTGCCAGCAGGGACTCTGGGGGAGACTATGGCTACACCTTC.

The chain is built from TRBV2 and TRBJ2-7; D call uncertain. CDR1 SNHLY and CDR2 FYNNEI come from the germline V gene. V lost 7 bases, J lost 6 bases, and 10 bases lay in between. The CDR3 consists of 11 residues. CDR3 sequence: CASMPLSEQYF. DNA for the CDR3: TGTGCCAGCATGCCCCTCTCCGAGCAGTACTTC.

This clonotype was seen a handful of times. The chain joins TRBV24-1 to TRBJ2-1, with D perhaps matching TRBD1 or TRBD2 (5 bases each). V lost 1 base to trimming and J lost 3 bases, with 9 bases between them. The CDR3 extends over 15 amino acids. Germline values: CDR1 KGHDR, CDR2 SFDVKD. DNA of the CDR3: TGTGCCACCAGTGATTTAGGGACGGGCTACAATGAGCAGTTCTTC. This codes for CATSDLGTGYNEQFF.

This CDR3 is CASSGQSGKTQYF. The CDR3 DNA reads as TGTGCCAGCAGTGGACAGTCGGGGAAGACCCAGTACTTC. The chain has TRBV6-1 and TRBJ2-5; D possibly matches TRBD1 or TRBD2 (5 bases each). The CDR3 totals 13 residues. CDR1 and CDR2 from the germline V gene are MNHNS and SASEGT. The ends were cut back, 4 bases at V and 6 bases at J, with 12 bases in the middle.

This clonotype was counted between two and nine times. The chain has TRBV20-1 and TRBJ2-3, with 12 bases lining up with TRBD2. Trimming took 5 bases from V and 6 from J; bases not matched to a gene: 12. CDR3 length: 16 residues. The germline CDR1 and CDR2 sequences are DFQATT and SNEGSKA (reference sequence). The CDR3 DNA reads TGCAGTGCTGGGGGGCGAACTAGCGGGAGGCGGGATACGCAGTATTTT. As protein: CSAGGRTSGRRDTQYF.

As DNA, the CDR3 is TGCGCCAGCAGCTTAAGAGAGACCGACACCGGGGAGCTGTTTTTT. Translating gives CASSLRETDTGELFF. The chain uses TRBV5-1 and TRBJ2-2; no firm D call. Germline CDR1 and CDR2: SGHRS and YFSETQ. The CDR3 runs to 15 residues. V gave up 2 bases and J gave up 3 bases, with 11 bases separating them.

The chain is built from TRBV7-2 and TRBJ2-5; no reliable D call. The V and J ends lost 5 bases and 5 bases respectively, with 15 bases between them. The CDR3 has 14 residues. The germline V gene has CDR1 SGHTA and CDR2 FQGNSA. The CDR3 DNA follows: TGTGCCAGCAGCCTGACCCCCACGGTGGAGACCCAGTACTTC. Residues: CASSLTPTVETQYF. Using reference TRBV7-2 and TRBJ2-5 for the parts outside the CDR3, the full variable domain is GAGVSQSPSNKVTEKGKDVELRCDPISGHTALYWYRQSLGQGLEFLIYFQGNSAPDKSGLPSDRFSAERTGGSVSTLTIQRTQQEDSAVYLCASSLTPTVETQYFGPGTRLLVL.

The CDR3 DNA reads as TGTGCCAGCAGTCGGGACAGCGGACTCTATAATTCACCCCTCCACTTT. The encoded protein is CASSRDSGLYNSPLHF. The genes are TRBV12-3 or TRBV12-4 and TRBJ1-6, with 7 nucleotides matching TRBD1. This CDR3 has 16 amino acids. The junction had 7 bases not matched to a gene; V was cut back by 5 bases and J by 3 bases.

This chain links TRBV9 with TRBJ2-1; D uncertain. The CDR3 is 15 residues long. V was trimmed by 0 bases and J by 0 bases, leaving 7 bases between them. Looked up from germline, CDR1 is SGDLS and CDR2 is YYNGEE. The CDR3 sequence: CASSVVGSSYNEQFF. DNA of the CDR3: TGTGCCAGCAGCGTAGTCGGAAGCTCCTACAATGAGCAGTTCTTC.

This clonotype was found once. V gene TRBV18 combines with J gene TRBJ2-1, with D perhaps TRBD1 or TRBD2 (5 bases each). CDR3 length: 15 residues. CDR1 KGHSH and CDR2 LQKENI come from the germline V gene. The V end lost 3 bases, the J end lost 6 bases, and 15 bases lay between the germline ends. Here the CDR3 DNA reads TGTGCCAGCTCACCGCCGGGCAGGGACCCCAATGAGCAGTTCTTC. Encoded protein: CASSPPGRDPNEQFF.

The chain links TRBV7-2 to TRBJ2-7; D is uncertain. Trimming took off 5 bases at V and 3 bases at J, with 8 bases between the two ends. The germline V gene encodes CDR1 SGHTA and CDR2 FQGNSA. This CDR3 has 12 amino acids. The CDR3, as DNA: TGTGCCAGCAGCCCCCCCCACTACGAGCAGTACTTC. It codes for CASSPPHYEQYF. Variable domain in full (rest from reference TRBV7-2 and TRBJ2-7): GAGVSQSPSNKVTEKGKDVELRCDPISGHTALYWYRQSLGQGLEFLIYFQGNSAPDKSGLPSDRFSAERTGGSVSTLTIQRTQQEDSAVYLCASSPPHYEQYFGPGTRLTVT.

The CDR3 sequence: CASSSNRQGFSDTQYF. The CDR3 DNA follows: TGTGCCAGCAGCTCTAATCGACAGGGATTCTCAGATACGCAGTATTTT. The chain links TRBV5-6 to TRBJ2-3; 7 bases are a match to TRBD1. The junction had 11 bases not matched to a gene; V was cut back by 3 bases and J by 4 bases. This CDR3 comprises 16 residues. Germline loops: CDR1 SGHDT, CDR2 YYEEEE.

The CDR3 DNA sequence: TGTGCCAGCAGCCAGTTGGGCTCAAATGAGCAGTTCTTC. Its translation is CASSQLGSNEQFF. This sequence joins TRBV4-2 and TRBJ2-1; D is undetermined. The CDR3 totals 13 residues. CDR1 is LGHNA, CDR2 YNFKEQ, per germline. V gave up 3 bases and J gave up 7 bases, with 10 bases separating them.

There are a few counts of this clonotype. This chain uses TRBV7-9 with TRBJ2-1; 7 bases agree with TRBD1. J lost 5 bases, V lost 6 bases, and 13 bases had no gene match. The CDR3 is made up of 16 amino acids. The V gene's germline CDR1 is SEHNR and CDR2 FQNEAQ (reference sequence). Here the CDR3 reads CASSMLKGQRNNEQFF. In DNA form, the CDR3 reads TGTGCCAGCAGTATGCTTAAGGGACAGCGAAACAATGAGCAGTTCTTC.

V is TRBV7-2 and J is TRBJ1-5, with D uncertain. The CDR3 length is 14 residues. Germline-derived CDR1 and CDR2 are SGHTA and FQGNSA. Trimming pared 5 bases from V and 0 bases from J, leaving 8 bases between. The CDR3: CASSRDNSNQPQHF. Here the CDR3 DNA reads TGTGCCAGCAGCCGGGATAATAGCAATCAGCCCCAGCATTTT. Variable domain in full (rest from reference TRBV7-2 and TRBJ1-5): GAGVSQSPSNKVTEKGKDVELRCDPISGHTALYWYRQSLGQGLEFLIYFQGNSAPDKSGLPSDRFSAERTGGSVSTLTIQRTQQEDSAVYLCASSRDNSNQPQHFGDGTRLSIL.

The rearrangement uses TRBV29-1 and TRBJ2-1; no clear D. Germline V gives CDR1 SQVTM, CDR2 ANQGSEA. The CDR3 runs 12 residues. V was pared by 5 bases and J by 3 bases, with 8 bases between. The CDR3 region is CSVQALYNEQFF. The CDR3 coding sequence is TGCAGCGTTCAGGCTCTCTACAATGAGCAGTTCTTC.

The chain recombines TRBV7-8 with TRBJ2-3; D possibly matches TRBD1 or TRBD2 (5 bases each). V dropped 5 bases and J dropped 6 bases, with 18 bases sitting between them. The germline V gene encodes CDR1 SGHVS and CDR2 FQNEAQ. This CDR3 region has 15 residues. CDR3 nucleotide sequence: TGTGCCAGCAGCAGCCGGGACGCTCTTTGGGATACGCAGTATTTT. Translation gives CASSSRDALWDTQYF.

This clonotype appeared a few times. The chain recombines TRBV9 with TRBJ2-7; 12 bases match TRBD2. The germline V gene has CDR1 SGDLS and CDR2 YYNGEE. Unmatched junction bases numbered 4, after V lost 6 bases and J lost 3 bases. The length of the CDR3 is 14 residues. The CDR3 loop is CASTATSGSYEQYF. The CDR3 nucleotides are TGTGCCAGCACCGCGACTAGCGGGAGCTACGAGCAGTACTTC.

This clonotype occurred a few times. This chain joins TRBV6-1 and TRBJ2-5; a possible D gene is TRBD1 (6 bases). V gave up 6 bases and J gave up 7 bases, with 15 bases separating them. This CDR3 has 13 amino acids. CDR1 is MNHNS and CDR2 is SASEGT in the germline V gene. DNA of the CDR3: TGTGCCAGCAGGCAATCTACAGGGACGACCCAGTACTTC. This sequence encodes CASRQSTGTTQYF.

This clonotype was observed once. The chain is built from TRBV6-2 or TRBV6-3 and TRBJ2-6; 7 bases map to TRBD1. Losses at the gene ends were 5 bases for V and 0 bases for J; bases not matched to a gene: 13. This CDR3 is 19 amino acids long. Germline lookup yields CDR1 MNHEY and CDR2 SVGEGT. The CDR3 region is CASSPKAGTADSGANVLTF. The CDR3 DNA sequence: TGTGCCAGCAGTCCGAAGGCCGGGACAGCAGACTCTGGGGCCAACGTCCTGACTTTC.

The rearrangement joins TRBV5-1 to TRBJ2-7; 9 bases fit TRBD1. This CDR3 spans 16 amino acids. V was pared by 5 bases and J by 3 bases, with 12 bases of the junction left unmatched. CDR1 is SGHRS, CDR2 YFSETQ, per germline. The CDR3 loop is CASRPGTGLRVYEQYF. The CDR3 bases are TGCGCCAGCAGGCCCGGGACAGGGCTGAGAGTCTACGAGCAGTACTTC. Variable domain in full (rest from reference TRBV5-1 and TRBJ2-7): KAGVTQTPRYLIKTRGQQVTLSCSPISGHRSVSWYQQTPGQGLQFLFEYFSETQRNKGNFPGRFSGRQFSNSRSEMNVSTLELGDSALYLCASRPGTGLRVYEQYFGPGTRLTVT.